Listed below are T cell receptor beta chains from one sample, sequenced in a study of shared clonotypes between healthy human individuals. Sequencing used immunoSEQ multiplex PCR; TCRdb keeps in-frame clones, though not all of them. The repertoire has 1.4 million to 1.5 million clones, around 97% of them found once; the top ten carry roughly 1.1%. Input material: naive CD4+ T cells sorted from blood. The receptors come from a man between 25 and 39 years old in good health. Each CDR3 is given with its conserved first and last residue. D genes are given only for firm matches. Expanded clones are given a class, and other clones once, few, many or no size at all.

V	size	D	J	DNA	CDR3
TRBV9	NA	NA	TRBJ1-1	TGTGCCAGCAGCGTAGCCCCCCTGGCAGACACTGAAGCTTTCTTT	CASSVAPLADTEAFF
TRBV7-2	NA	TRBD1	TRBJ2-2	TGTGCCAGCAGCTTCACAGGGGGATCGGCGAACACCGGGGAGCTGTTTTTT	CASSFTGGSANTGELFF
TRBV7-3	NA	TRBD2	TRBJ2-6	TGTGCCAGCAGCTCCCGGGGGGCTGGGGCCAACGTCCTGACTTTC	CASSSRGAGANVLTF
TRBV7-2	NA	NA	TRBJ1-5	TGTGCCAGCAGCCCTAGTGTGGGGGTGGGCAATCAGCCCCAGCATTTT	CASSPSVGVGNQPQHF
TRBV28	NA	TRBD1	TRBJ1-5	TGTGCCAGCAGTTTTAGGCCATGGGGGACAGGGCACAATCAGCCCCAGCATTTT	CASSFRPWGTGHNQPQHF
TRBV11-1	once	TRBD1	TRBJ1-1	TGTGCCAGCAGCGGAACACAGGGGGCGAACACTGAAGCTTTCTTT	CASSGTQGANTEAFF
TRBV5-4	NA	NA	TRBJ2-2	TGTGCCAGCAGCTTGGCTCGGGCCACCGGGGAGCTGTTTTTT	CASSLARATGELFF
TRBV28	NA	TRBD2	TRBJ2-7	TGTGCCAGCTCCTCTCTTTCGCTTAGCGGGAGACTCTCCTACGAGCAGTACTTC	CASSSLSLSGRLSYEQYF
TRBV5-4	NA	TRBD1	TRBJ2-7	TGTGCCAGCAGCTTTGACAGGGTCCACGAGCAGTACTTC	CASSFDRVHEQYF
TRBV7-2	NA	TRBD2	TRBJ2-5	TGTGCCAGCAGCTTAGTGTCAAGCGGGAGAGGGAAGACCCAGTACTTC	CASSLVSSGRGKTQYF